This is a list of T cell receptor beta chains from one sample in a study of Ad26.COV2.S vaccination and SARS-CoV-2 variants. Repertoires were generated with immunoSEQ multiplex PCR, while TCRdb's copy carries only in-frame clones and drops some. The data show around 320,000 clones, with 85% seen just once and 2% to 2.5% held by the top ten. This material consisted of peripheral blood, taken in a trial of Ad26.COV2.S vaccine versus placebo. These receptors all stem from a person aged 18 to 59 who received the Ad26.COV2.S COVID-19 vaccine or a placebo. CDR3s include the opening cysteine and the closing phenylalanine or tryptophan. D genes are given only for firm matches. The listing skips clone size in some rows; elsewhere it reads once, few, many or a size class.

clone size	CDR3 length	V gene	J gene	D gene	CDR3 DNA	CDR3 protein
NA	16	TRBV6-5	TRBJ2-1	TRBD2	TGTGCCAGCAGTTACTCGGGTAGCGGGGGGTACAATGAGCAGTTCTTC	CASSYSGSGGYNEQFF
NA	14	TRBV7-6	TRBJ1-2	NA	TGTGCCAGCAGCTTTGGCAGGCCAAACTATGGCTACACCTTC	CASSFGRPNYGYTF
NA	16	TRBV15	TRBJ1-5	NA	TGTGCCACCAGCCGCCCCCACGGGTATAGCAATCAGCCCCAGCATTTT	CATSRPHGYSNQPQHF
NA	14	TRBV11-2	TRBJ2-7	NA	TGTGCCAGCAGCTTAGTTGGCAGAACCTACGAGCAGTACTTC	CASSLVGRTYEQYF
few	15	TRBV11-2	TRBJ2-1	TRBD1	TGTGCCAGCAGCGCCGTCAGGGGGAGCTACAATGAGCAGTTCTTC	CASSAVRGSYNEQFF
few	15	TRBV5-1	TRBJ2-7	NA	TGCGCCAGCAGCTCTCTGGGGTGGGGCTCCTACGAGCAGTACTTC	CASSSLGWGSYEQYF
once	17	TRBV11-3	TRBJ2-3	TRBD2	TGTGCCAGCAGCTCGTGGGAGGGAGGGTTCCTCACAGATACGCAGTATTTT	CASSSWEGGFLTDTQYF
NA	14	TRBV25-1	TRBJ2-1	TRBD1	TGTGCCAGCAGTGATCAGGGGGTTTACAATGAGCAGTTCTTC	CASSDQGVYNEQFF
NA	13	TRBV11-2	TRBJ1-3	NA	TGTGCCAGCAGCGCCCACTCTGGAAACACCATATATTTT	CASSAHSGNTIYF
NA	16	TRBV3-1/TRBV3-2	TRBJ2-3	NA	TGTGCCAGCAGCCAAGATTTAGACGGCCAAACAGATACGCAGTATTTT	CASSQDLDGQTDTQYF
NA	14	TRBV6-2/TRBV6-3	TRBJ1-4	TRBD1	TGTGCCAGCAGTTCCTCGACAGGGGAAGGAAAACTGTTTTTT	CASSSSTGEGKLFF
NA	14	TRBV7-8	TRBJ2-7	NA	TGTGCCAGCAGCTTGACACAGGGGGGGTACGAGCAGTACTTC	CASSLTQGGYEQYF
NA	15	TRBV2	TRBJ2-2	TRBD1	TGTGCCAGCATTCGGACAGGGGCGGACACCGGGGAGCTGTTTTTT	CASIRTGADTGELFF
NA	17	TRBV19	TRBJ1-2	TRBD1	TGTGCCAGTAGTGTTGGGACAGGGAGGAAGACGGACTATGGCTACACCTTC	CASSVGTGRKTDYGYTF
NA	16	TRBV29-1	TRBJ2-1	TRBD1	TGCAGCGTTCCAAGGGGGACAGGGGAGGTGCACAATGAGCAGTTCTTC	CSVPRGTGEVHNEQFF
NA	16	TRBV5-1	TRBJ2-2	TRBD2	TGCGCCAGCAGCGTTGATAGCGGGGCCGGGACCGGGGAGCTGTTTTTT	CASSVDSGAGTGELFF
NA	17	TRBV5-1	TRBJ2-5	TRBD2	TGCGCCAGCAGCTCAGGACTAGCGGGAAGGGTATTCGAGACCCAGTACTTC	CASSSGLAGRVFETQYF
NA	13	TRBV3-1/TRBV3-2	TRBJ2-5	NA	TGTGCCAGCAGCCCCCGGGACCATCAGACCCAGTACTTC	CASSPRDHQTQYF
NA	13	TRBV5-4	TRBJ1-5	NA	TGTGCCAGCAGCAGAGGGACGGACCAGCCCCAGCATTTT	CASSRGTDQPQHF
once	14	TRBV18	TRBJ2-5	TRBD1	TGTGCCAGCTCACCACTTACACTACAGGGGATCCAGTACTTC	CASSPLTLQGIQYF
NA	12	TRBV27	TRBJ2-7	NA	TGTGCCAGCAGTTCCCTCAGCTACGAGCAGTACTTC	CASSSLSYEQYF
NA	14	TRBV10-3	TRBJ2-5	NA	TGTGCCATCAGTGGCCCGAATCACCAAGAGACCCAGTACTTC	CAISGPNHQETQYF
NA	15	TRBV19	TRBJ1-4	NA	TGTGCCAGTAGTATGTGGGGGGGAGCGGATGAAAAACTGTTTTTT	CASSMWGGADEKLFF
NA	15	TRBV5-5	TRBJ1-2	NA	TGTGCCAGCAGCTTGGGAGGGCAGGTTAACTATGGCTACACCTTC	CASSLGGQVNYGYTF
NA	16	TRBV5-1	TRBJ1-2	NA	TGCGCCAGCAGCTTCTTTTGGCAGATAGCCCGGGGAGGCTACACCTTC	CASSFFWQIARGGYTF
NA	15	TRBV28	TRBJ1-2	TRBD1	TGTGCCAGCCAAACCAGGACAGGGGGCAACTATGGCTACACCTTC	CASQTRTGGNYGYTF
NA	13	TRBV28	TRBJ2-7	NA	TGTGCCAGCAGAGGAACGGCCGCCCAGGAGCAGTACTTC	CASRGTAAQEQYF
NA	13	TRBV7-8	TRBJ2-7	NA	TGTGCCAGCAGCCGACACCAATCCTACGAGCAGTACTTC	CASSRHQSYEQYF
NA	13	TRBV10-3	TRBJ1-5	NA	TGTGCCATCAACGGAGACATTAATCAGCCCCAGCATTTT	CAINGDINQPQHF
NA	16	TRBV7-2	TRBJ1-5	TRBD1	TGTGCCAGCAGCTTAGGTCTCCACAGGGGGTCTCAGCCCCAGCATTTT	CASSLGLHRGSQPQHF
NA	14	TRBV20-1	TRBJ2-7	TRBD1	TGCAGTGCTAGTTCGGCAGGGGGCTACTACGAGCAGTACTTC	CSASSAGGYYEQYF
many	14	TRBV6-5	TRBJ1-1	TRBD1	TGTGCCAGCAGTTACGACAGGGGAGGGACTGAAGCTTTCTTT	CASSYDRGGTEAFF
NA	18	TRBV28	TRBJ1-1	TRBD1	TGTGCCAGCAGTCCCCATTTTCCCTTCTTTACAGGGGCGCATGAAGCTTTCTTT	CASSPHFPFFTGAHEAFF
NA	15	TRBV3-1/TRBV3-2	TRBJ1-6	TRBD1	TGTGCCAGCAGCCGAGAGGGGACAGGTAATTCACCCCTCCACTTT	CASSREGTGNSPLHF